These 26 T cell receptor beta chains originate from one sample sequenced in a study of blood T cell repertoires in COVID-19. Method: immunoSEQ multiplex PCR; TCRdb's copy keeps in-frame clones and lacks some. The sample consists of around 140,000 clones, around 89% of them appearing once. The sample consisted of peripheral blood. Receptors were obtained from a man aged 45-60 years with acute or convalescent COVID-19.

The gene calls are TRBV24-1 and TRBJ2-2, with D possibly matching TRBD1 (6 bases). Trimming cost V 7 bases and J 1 base, with 12 bases left between them. Germline CDR1 reads KGHDR; CDR2 reads SFDVKD. The CDR3 has 15 amino acids. The CDR3 DNA reads TGTGCCACCAGGAGGGGCAGGGGGAACACCGGGGAGCTGTTTTTT. The encoded protein is CATRRGRGNTGELFF.

The rearrangement joins TRBV7-9 to TRBJ1-6; a possible D gene is TRBD1 (6 bases). V lost 5 bases to trimming and J lost 7 bases, with 12 bases between them. The CDR3 sequence is 14 residues long. Germline V gene lookup returns CDR1 SEHNR and CDR2 FQNEAQ (reference sequence). CDR3 residues: CASSAQGRNSPLHF. CDR3 sequence (DNA): TGTGCCAGCAGCGCCCAGGGGCGAAATTCACCCCTCCACTTT.

The J gene is TRBJ1-2, the V gene TRBV28; D might be TRBD1 (5 bases). In germline, CDR1 is MDHEN, CDR2 SYDVKM. V dropped 2 bases and J dropped 8 bases, with 9 bases sitting between them. This CDR3 has 12 residues. CDR3 sequence: CASSLAGRGYTF. In DNA form, the CDR3 reads TGTGCCAGCAGTTTAGCGGGACGAGGCTACACCTTC.

The rearrangement links TRBV9 to TRBJ1-1; 9 bases map to TRBD1. This CDR3 contains 13 residues. Losses at the gene ends were 4 bases for V and 11 bases for J; bases not matched to a gene: 9. Germline CDR1 reads SGDLS; CDR2 reads YYNGEE. CDR3 protein: CASSSETGGSAFF. CDR3 DNA sequence: TGTGCCAGCAGCTCAGAGACAGGGGGGAGTGCTTTCTTT. Full variable domain (remainder filled in from reference TRBV9 and TRBJ1-1): DSGVTQTPKHLITATGQRVTLRCSPRSGDLSVYWYQQSLDQGLQFLIQYYNGEERAKGNILERFSAQQFPDLHSELNLSSLELGDSALYFCASSSETGGSAFFGQGTRLTVV.

The V call is TRBV11-2, the J call TRBJ1-1; 7 nucleotides match TRBD1. Per germline, CDR1 SGHAT and CDR2 FQNNGV. The CDR3 extends over 14 amino acids. Trimming at V came to 7 bases and at J to 1 base, leaving 6 bases not matched to a gene. The CDR3 protein is CASNLNRGNTEAFF. The CDR3 DNA sequence: TGTGCCAGCAACCTGAACAGGGGGAACACTGAAGCTTTCTTT.

V usage is TRBV3-1 (or the pseudogene TRBV3-2) and J usage is TRBJ1-1; D uncertain. The CDR3 is 13 residues long. The ends were cut back, 1 base at V and 4 bases at J, with 7 bases in the middle. Germline lookup yields CDR1 LGHDT and CDR2 YNNKEL (reference sequence). The CDR3 DNA reads TGTGCCAGCAGCCAAGTCGTATTCACTGAAGCTTTCTTT. Translated: CASSQVVFTEAFF.

The chain couples TRBV18 to TRBJ2-5; a weak D match, TRBD2 (6 bases). The CDR3 is 17 residues long. The V gene lost 3 bases and the J gene lost 1 base, with 18 bases spanning the gap. Per the germline V gene, CDR1 is KGHSH and CDR2 is LQKENI. CDR3 in amino acids: CASSPSGTRYGQETQYF. CDR3 in DNA: TGTGCCAGCTCACCCTCCGGGACTCGCTACGGCCAAGAGACCCAGTACTTC.

This clone was observed a handful of times. J is TRBJ2-5 and V is TRBV9, with 9 nucleotides matching TRBD1. V gave up 3 bases and J gave up 2 bases; unmatched junction bases: 2. In germline, CDR1 is SGDLS, CDR2 YYNGEE. The CDR3 is made up of 14 amino acids. Here the CDR3 reads CASSAGTGQETQYF. As DNA, the CDR3 is TGTGCCAGCAGCGCAGGGACAGGGCAAGAGACCCAGTACTTC.

The chain links TRBV19 to TRBJ1-5, with 8 bases fitting TRBD1. CDR3 length equals 15 residues. Germline assignment: CDR1 LNHDA and CDR2 SQIVND (reference sequence). V lost 6 bases to trimming and J lost 0 bases; unmatched junction nucleotides: 4. The chain's CDR3 is CASRTTGDSNQPQHF. The DNA for the CDR3 is TGTGCCAGTAGAACGACAGGGGATAGCAATCAGCCCCAGCATTTT. Full variable domain (rest looked up from reference TRBV19 and TRBJ1-5): DGGITQSPKYLFRKEGQNVTLSCEQNLNHDAMYWYRQDPGQGLRLIYYSQIVNDFQKGDIAEGYSVSREKKESFPLTVTSAQKNPTAFYLCASRTTGDSNQPQHFGDGTRLSIL.

The chain has TRBV5-1 and TRBJ1-6; TRBD1 is a possible D gene (6 bases). Germline loops: CDR1 SGHRS, CDR2 YFSETQ. Deletions cut 0 bases from V and 14 bases from J, with 12 bases between. CDR3 length: 13 residues. CDR3: CASSLGDIGTLHF. For the CDR3, the DNA is TGCGCCAGCAGCTTGGGGGACATAGGAACCCTCCACTTT.

The gene calls are TRBV5-5 and TRBJ1-4; 12 bases map to TRBD1. Trimming at V came to 1 base and at J to 8 bases, leaving 12 bases not matched to a gene. The CDR3 is made up of 18 amino acids. Germline CDR1 SGHKS, CDR2 YYEKEE (reference sequence). DNA of the CDR3: TGTGCCAGCAGCTTGTATGGGACAGGGGGCTGGGCAGAGGAAAAACTGTTTTTT. Its protein product is CASSLYGTGGWAEEKLFF.

The rearrangement uses TRBV7-9 and TRBJ1-5; 7 bases align to TRBD1. J lost 4 bases, V lost 5 bases, and 2 bases had no gene match. The CDR3 extends over 13 amino acids. Germline V gene lookup returns CDR1 SEHNR and CDR2 FQNEAQ (reference sequence). The CDR3 loop reads CASSQGGNQPQHF. The CDR3 DNA reads as TGTGCCAGCAGCCAGGGGGGAAATCAGCCCCAGCATTTT. The full variable domain, in which reference TRBV7-9 and TRBJ1-5 provide the parts outside the CDR3, is DTGVSQNPRHKITKRGQNVTFRCDPISEHNRLYWYRQTLGQGPEFLTYFQNEAQLEKSRLLSDRFSAERPKGSFSTLEIQRTEQGDSAMYLCASSQGGNQPQHFGDGTRLSIL.

This rearrangement joins TRBV10-2 to TRBJ1-1; D unclear. This CDR3 region has 16 residues. The germline gives CDR1 WSHSY, CDR2 SAAADI. The germline V and J ends were trimmed by 3 bases and 0 bases, with 14 bases remaining between them. The CDR3 DNA reads TGCGCCAGCAGTGACCTACCCACGTACCTGAACACTGAAGCTTTCTTT. Its translation: CASSDLPTYLNTEAFF.

This chain connects TRBV18 to TRBJ1-2; 7 nucleotides match TRBD1. Germline V CDR1 and CDR2: KGHSH, LQKENI. The CDR3 is 14 amino acids. Germline trimming cut 5 bases from V and 4 bases from J; bases unmatched to any gene: 7. In nucleotides, the CDR3 is TGTGCCAGCTCAATCGGACAGGAGCTCTATGGCTACACCTTC. This gives the protein CASSIGQELYGYTF.

The chain combines TRBV2 with TRBJ2-3, with TRBD2 matching 9 bases. V dropped 2 bases and J dropped 4; count of bases not matched to a gene: 7. This CDR3 comprises 16 residues. Germline V gene lookup returns CDR1 SNHLY and CDR2 FYNNEI. This CDR3 reads CASSEYVAGVADTQYF. DNA of the CDR3: TGTGCCAGCAGTGAATATGTAGCGGGAGTTGCAGATACGCAGTATTTT.

The CDR3 DNA reads TGTGCCAGCAGCTTAGTGATAGGGGGAACTGAAGCTTTCTTT. This codes for CASSLVIGGTEAFF. The chain joins TRBV7-2 to TRBJ1-1; perhaps TRBD1 as D (6 bases). Trimming removed 1 base from V and 5 bases from J, with 11 bases in between. Per germline, CDR1 SGHTA and CDR2 FQGNSA. This CDR3 region has 14 residues.

J is TRBJ1-1 and V is TRBV11-2; TRBD1 matches 7 bases. The germline CDR1 and CDR2 sequences are SGHAT and FQNNGV. The J segment lost 3 bases and the V segment lost 2 bases, leaving 9 bases of the junction unmatched. The CDR3 runs to 16 residues. CDR3 amino acids: CASSLFLGQAYTEAFF. The CDR3 coding sequence is TGTGCCAGCAGCTTATTTTTAGGACAGGCCTACACTGAAGCTTTCTTT.

This rearrangement joins TRBV18 to TRBJ2-3; a weak D match, TRBD1 (6 bases). Per germline, CDR1 KGHSH and CDR2 LQKENI. V was shortened by 1 base and J by 0 bases, with 20 bases between the two germline ends. This CDR3 has 19 residues. The CDR3 protein is CASSPRRPGVGSSTDTQYF. In DNA form, the CDR3 reads TGTGCCAGCTCACCACGCCGGCCAGGGGTAGGGTCTAGCACAGATACGCAGTATTTT.

The chain links TRBV14 to TRBJ1-1, with D tentatively TRBD1 (6 bases). The CDR3 length is 15 residues. CDR1 SGHDN and CDR2 FVKESK come from the germline V gene. Trimming removed 1 base at V and 6 bases at J, with 15 bases between. The CDR3 DNA follows: TGTGCCAGCAGCCAAGGGGCACCGGACAGAGCTGAAGCTTTCTTT. This encodes CASSQGAPDRAEAFF.

The chain employs TRBV5-1 and TRBJ2-3; D gene ambiguous. Germline V gene lookup returns CDR1 SGHRS and CDR2 YFSETQ. The V end was cut by 4 bases, the J end by 10 bases, with 16 bases between. The CDR3 sequence is 13 residues long. The CDR3 reads CASSPQSSDSQYF. Written as DNA, the CDR3 is TGCGCCAGCAGCCCACAATCCTCCGACTCGCAGTATTTT. Full variable domain (remainder filled in from reference TRBV5-1 and TRBJ2-3): KAGVTQTPRYLIKTRGQQVTLSCSPISGHRSVSWYQQTPGQGLQFLFEYFSETQRNKGNFPGRFSGRQFSNSRSEMNVSTLELGDSALYLCASSPQSSDSQYFGPGTRLTVL.

The CDR3 here is CASRPSYRNNQPQHF. The CDR3 bases are TGTGCCAGCAGACCCTCGTACAGGAACAATCAGCCCCAGCATTTT. This chain connects TRBV28 to TRBJ1-5; possible D gene TRBD1, 5 bases. V was shortened by 6 bases and J by 3 bases, with 15 bases between the two germline ends. Germline V CDR1 and CDR2: MDHEN, SYDVKM. This CDR3 spans 15 amino acids.

The V and J genes are TRBV3-1 (or the pseudogene TRBV3-2) and TRBJ1-2, with TRBD1 matching 10 bases. With 3 bases clipped from V and 3 bases from J, the junction kept 4 bases outside the gene matches. CDR3 length: 15 residues. CDR1 LGHDT and CDR2 YNNKEL come from the germline V gene (reference sequence). The CDR3 loop reads CASSHAGTGDYGYTF. Written as DNA, the CDR3 is TGTGCCAGCAGCCATGCCGGGACAGGGGACTATGGCTACACCTTC.

The V call is TRBV5-4, the J call TRBJ1-6, with 10 bases identical to TRBD1. The V gene's germline CDR1 is SGHNT and CDR2 YYREEE (reference sequence). Losses at the gene ends were 4 bases for V and 7 bases for J; bases not matched to a gene: 5. The CDR3 is 15 amino acids. CDR3 sequence reads: CASSPQDRGNSPLHF. The CDR3 DNA is TGTGCCAGCAGCCCGCAGGACAGGGGGAATTCACCCCTCCACTTT.

The J gene is TRBJ2-1, the V gene TRBV24-1, with D possibly matching TRBD2 (5 bases). V was trimmed by 0 bases and J by 7 bases, leaving 9 bases between them. Germline V gives CDR1 KGHDR, CDR2 SFDVKD. The CDR3 spans 14 residues. The CDR3 loop reads CATSDLSGLNEQFF. CDR3 nucleotide sequence: TGTGCCACCAGTGATTTGAGCGGACTGAATGAGCAGTTCTTC.

J is TRBJ2-7 and V is TRBV11-2; D is ambiguous. Germline CDR1 is SGHAT and CDR2 is FQNNGV. V was pared by 1 base and J by 4 bases, with 8 bases between. CDR3 length: 13 amino acids. CDR3 amino acids: CASSLGVEYEQYF. The CDR3 coding sequence is TGTGCCAGCAGCTTAGGGGTGGAGTACGAGCAGTACTTC.

The V and J genes are TRBV2 and TRBJ1-3; D is ambiguous. The CDR3 consists of 14 residues. V was pared by 5 bases and J by 2 bases, with 10 bases between. CDR1 is SNHLY, CDR2 FYNNEI, per germline. CDR3 protein: CASSLDGAGNTIYF. The CDR3 region has the DNA TGTGCCAGCAGTCTCGACGGAGCTGGAAACACCATATATTTT.